This T cell receptor beta chain was recovered during a study of breast tumors, draining lymph nodes, adjacent tissues. TCRdb reprocessed the multiplex PCR reads via MiXCR and lists one record per CDR3 protein. The repertoire holds 100,000 to 150,000 distinct CDR3 sequences, with 20% as singletons. Overall study results and limits: The data were judged consistent with most tumor T cells coming from lymph node and expanding in tumor. Tumor repertoires ranked between lymph nodes and nontumor tissue in diversity, with V and J gene preferences. Compared with basal-like, luminal-like tumors shared significantly more repertoire with nontumor tissue. That most tumor T cells come from lymph nodes remained unproven.

This clonotype was seen a handful of times. Its cognate antigen is unknown. The CDR3 has 15 amino acids. Germline CDR1 is MDHEN and CDR2 is SYDVKM. V dropped 2 bases and J dropped 6; count of bases not matched to a gene: 7. Axillary draining lymph nodes of breast cancer patients supplied the node samples. The rearrangement links TRBV28 to TRBJ2-1; 7 nucleotides match TRBD2. This receptor was obtained from a female donor with breast cancer. Some clones in this sample may be carry-over from other donors' samples. Sequenced: axillary lymph node tissue. The CDR3 protein is CASSLSGLGSNEQFF. The DNA for the CDR3 is TGTGCCAGCAGTTTAAGTGGACTAGGAAGCAATGAGCAGTTCTTC.